A single sample gave rise to the 20 T cell receptor beta chains below, sequenced in a study of neurological immune-mediated disorders. Using its own MiXCR run on the 5' RACE reads, TCRdb lists one record per CDR3 protein. Of roughly 76,000 distinct CDR3 sequences in the sample, 3% to 4% are singletons; the top ten hold under 6.5%. The sequencing sample was made of PBMCs. These receptors came from a woman aged 50 to 65 with multiple sclerosis.

The table lists this clonotype with many counts. The rearrangement links TRBV4-2 to TRBJ2-1; D is perhaps TRBD2 (6 bases). V dropped 0 bases and J dropped 2 bases, with 11 bases sitting between them. Per the germline V gene, CDR1 is LGHNA and CDR2 is YNFKEQ. The CDR3 has 16 residues. CDR3 bases: TGTGCCAGCAGCCAAGATTCGAGCGGGCCCTACAATGAGCAGTTCTTC. It codes for CASSQDSSGPYNEQFF.

This clonotype has ten or more counts. CDR3 in amino acids: CASSWGTGSYNEQFF. The CDR3 DNA is TGCGCCAGCAGCTGGGGGACGGGAAGCTACAATGAGCAGTTCTTC. This chain joins TRBV5-1 and TRBJ2-1; either TRBD1 or TRBD2 may fit D (5 bases each). Between the trimmed V and J ends, which lost 3 bases and 3 bases, there was a span of 13 bases. Germline CDR1 and CDR2: SGHRS and YFSETQ. CDR3 length: 15 residues.

Concerning this clonotype: A much larger clone lies a single base off, so this may be a read error. This chain links TRBV5-1 with TRBJ2-4; possible D gene TRBD1, 6 bases. The length of the CDR3 is 15 residues. CDR1 SGHRS and CDR2 YFSETQ come from the germline V gene. The CDR3 spells CASSPGDSTKKIQYF. The CDR3 DNA follows: TGCGCCAGCAGCCCAGGGGATAGCACCAAAAAAATTCAGTACTTC.

This clonotype appeared many times. This chain connects TRBV5-1 to TRBJ2-5; 9 bases line up with TRBD1. Germline V lookup: CDR1 SGHRS, CDR2 YFSETQ. There are 16 residues in the CDR3. V shed 3 bases and J 2 bases; nucleotides not matched to a gene: 8. CDR3 loop: CASSSHTGGGQETQYF. The CDR3 DNA follows: TGCGCCAGCAGCTCCCACACAGGGGGCGGGCAAGAGACCCAGTACTTC.

This clonotype was seen many times. This chain joins TRBV7-2 and TRBJ2-1; 11 bases are shared with TRBD2. Trimming took 6 bases from V and 10 from J; bases not matched to a gene: 14. Germline CDR1 and CDR2: SGHTA and FQGNSA. The length of the CDR3 is 16 residues. The CDR3 loop is CASRRPSGGIPQEQFF. CDR3 DNA: TGTGCCAGCAGGCGACCTAGCGGGGGGATCCCTCAAGAGCAGTTCTTC.

This clonotype was observed at least ten times. The rearrangement uses TRBV20-1 and TRBJ2-3, with 7 bases that match TRBD2. V gave up 6 bases and J gave up 3 bases; unmatched junction bases: 12. CDR3 size: 15 residues. Germline V gene data show CDR1 as DFQATT and CDR2 as SNEGSKA (reference sequence). The CDR3 sequence is CSATPVGRRTDTQYF. The CDR3 DNA sequence: TGCAGTGCGACCCCCGTCGGGAGGAGGACAGATACGCAGTATTTT.

In its sample, this clonotype was seen many times. In DNA form, the CDR3 reads TGCGCCAGCAGCGGCCTGGGGGGGAACTATGGCTACACCTTC. It encodes CASSGLGGNYGYTF. This chain joins TRBV5-1 and TRBJ1-2; the D gene is possibly TRBD1 (5 bases). This CDR3 is built from 14 residues. Trimming removed 4 bases at V and 2 bases at J, with 12 bases between. Germline V CDR1 and CDR2: SGHRS, YFSETQ.

There are many counts of this clonotype. The genes are TRBV6-2 or TRBV6-3 and TRBJ2-4; 7 positions match TRBD1. The V segment lost 2 bases and the J segment 0 bases; nucleotides outside the gene matches: 10. The CDR3 consists of 18 residues. The germline CDR1 and CDR2 sequences are MNHEY and SVGEGT. The chain's CDR3 is CASSYEPIQGLAKNIQYF. The CDR3 coding sequence is TGTGCCAGCAGTTACGAGCCCATACAGGGGCTAGCCAAAAACATTCAGTACTTC.

This clonotype was found many times. This chain uses TRBV7-2 with TRBJ2-7, with 8 bases aligning to TRBD1. CDR1 and CDR2 (germline): SGHTA, FQGNSA. After removal of 6 bases from V and 3 bases from J, the junction contained 4 bases not matched to a gene. This CDR3 has 13 residues. The CDR3 loop reads CASSPDRGYEQYV. Written as DNA, the CDR3 is TGTGCCAGCAGTCCCGACAGGGGCTACGAGCAGTACGTC.

In its sample, this clonotype was seen many times. The chain uses TRBV7-2 and TRBJ1-1; D is unclear. The CDR3 has 15 residues. Germline values: CDR1 SGHTA, CDR2 FQGNSA. V lost 5 bases and J lost 0, with 13 bases in between. CDR3 protein: CASSPDGRMNTEAFF. The CDR3 nucleotides read TGTGCCAGCAGCCCAGACGGGCGGATGAACACTGAAGCTTTCTTT.

This clonotype was counted ten times or more. The V call is TRBV24-1, the J call TRBJ2-3; the match to TRBD2 covers 8 bases. The CDR3 sequence is 15 residues long. J was trimmed by 5 bases and V by 4 bases; bases with no gene match: 7. CDR1 and CDR2 (germline): KGHDR, SFDVKD. CDR3 region: CATSDSGLGRDTQYF. The CDR3 region has the DNA TGTGCCACCAGTGACTCGGGACTAGGAAGAGATACGCAGTATTTT.

This clonotype was seen at least ten times. V usage is TRBV27 and J usage is TRBJ2-3; D may correspond to TRBD1 or TRBD2 (5 bases each). The CDR3 consists of 16 residues. Germline V gives CDR1 MNHEY, CDR2 SMNVEV (reference sequence). V shed 2 bases and J shed 2 bases, with 14 bases lying between them. CDR3: CASSLVPGAYTDTQYF. As DNA, the CDR3 is TGTGCCAGCAGTTTAGTTCCCGGGGCCTACACAGATACGCAGTATTTT.

This clonotype was recorded many times. The chain has TRBV5-6 and TRBJ2-3; D gene ambiguous. CDR1 SGHDT and CDR2 YYEEEE come from the germline V gene. V was clipped by 0 bases and J by 1 base, with 9 bases between them. There are 15 residues in the CDR3. As DNA, the CDR3 is TGTGCCAGCAGCTTGGCGGGCCTCCGCACAGATACGCAGTATTTT. Translated, it gives CASSLAGLRTDTQYF.

In its sample, this clonotype was seen many times. The rearrangement joins TRBV20-1 to TRBJ1-2; a weak D match, TRBD1 (6 bases). Trimming stripped 1 base from V and 1 base from J, with 10 bases between. In germline, CDR1 is DFQATT, CDR2 SNEGSKA (reference sequence). The CDR3 is made up of 14 amino acids. CDR3 protein: CSARARGHNYGYTF. DNA for the CDR3: TGCAGTGCTAGAGCCAGGGGTCATAACTATGGCTACACCTTC.

There are many counts of this clonotype. J is TRBJ1-1 and V is TRBV3-1, with D tentatively TRBD1 (6 bases). The germline V and J ends were trimmed by 0 bases and 5 bases, with 10 bases remaining between them. Germline values: CDR1 LGHDT, CDR2 YNNKEL (reference sequence). This CDR3 spans 14 amino acids. CDR3 bases: TGTGCCAGCAGCCAAGAAAGGGGGGGGACTGAAGCTTTCTTT. Encoded protein: CASSQERGGTEAFF.

Ten or more counts support this clonotype. The V and J genes are TRBV18 and TRBJ1-1; possibly TRBD1 for D (5 bases). Deletions cut 5 bases from V and 5 bases from J, with 12 bases between. The CDR3 totals 13 residues. The V gene's germline CDR1 is KGHSH and CDR2 LQKENI. For the CDR3, the DNA is TGTGCCAGCTCAACGGGGCTAGATACTGAAGCTTTCTTT. This encodes CASSTGLDTEAFF.

At least ten counts were recorded for this clonotype. The rearrangement links TRBV5-1 to TRBJ2-2; D is undetermined. V was shortened by 3 bases and J by 4 bases, with 10 bases between the two germline ends. There are 14 residues in the CDR3. The germline V gene encodes CDR1 SGHRS and CDR2 YFSETQ. The CDR3 loop reads CASSSGPSTGELFF. The CDR3 region has the DNA TGCGCCAGCAGCTCCGGGCCCAGCACCGGGGAGCTGTTTTTT.

This clonotype appeared many times. The chain carries TRBV29-1 and TRBJ1-2; D may be TRBD1 (5 bases). This CDR3 is built from 12 residues. Trimming stripped 7 bases from V and 3 bases from J, with 12 bases between. Germline CDR1 reads SQVTM; CDR2 reads ANQGSEA. The CDR3 loop is CSAGRGDYGYTF. In DNA form, the CDR3 reads TGCAGCGCCGGACGGGGGGACTATGGCTACACCTTC.

There are many counts of this clonotype. CDR3 DNA sequence: TGTGCCAGCAGCCAAGAGGGGTCCAGGATACGTGCGGACACTGAAGCTTTCTTT. Residues: CASSQEGSRIRADTEAFF. The V and J genes are TRBV3-1 and TRBJ1-1, with unresolved D. Trimming removed 0 bases at V and 3 bases at J, with 20 bases between. The germline gives CDR1 LGHDT, CDR2 YNNKEL (reference sequence). This CDR3 comprises 18 residues.

V gene TRBV5-1 combines with J gene TRBJ2-1; TRBD2 is a possible D gene (6 bases). The CDR3 has 17 residues. V lost 6 bases and J lost 6, with 25 bases in between. Germline assignment: CDR1 SGHRS and CDR2 YFSETQ. CDR3 coding DNA: TGCGCCAGCACCCGGCAGGACGCGGGAACTGCTGGCAATGAGCAGTTCTTC. Protein: CASTRQDAGTAGNEQFF. The complete variable domain, with remaining parts taken from reference TRBV5-1 and TRBJ2-1, reads KAGVTQTPRYLIKTRGQQVTLSCSPISGHRSVSWYQQTPGQGLQFLFEYFSETQRNKGNFPGRFSGRQFSNSRSEMNVSTLELGDSALYLCASTRQDAGTAGNEQFFGPGTRLTVL.